Below are 4 T cell receptor beta chains sequenced from a single sample in a study of response to subunit inactivated influenza vaccine. Using its own MiXCR run on the RT-PCR reads, TCRdb lists one record per CDR3 protein. The repertoire holds approximately 500,000 distinct CDR3 sequences, with 20% to 25% as singletons. The data were also submitted as part of a second study, on T cells expressing NK-cell markers. That investigation notes: TCR beta libraries carry UMIs added by 5'RACE template switching.

Specimen: CD4+ T cells sorted from PBMCs, collected 12 days after vaccination. Receptors were obtained from a man in his fifties or sixties who received an inactivated influenza vaccine.

This clonotype has a handful of counts. J is TRBJ2-3 and V is TRBV20-1, with TRBD1 identical over 9 bases. This CDR3 has 14 amino acids. Germline V lookup: CDR1 DFQATT, CDR2 SNEGSKA (reference sequence). V lost 7 bases and J lost 5; bases outside the gene matches: 10. The CDR3 DNA is TGCAGTGGTAGGGACAGGGTGTACGGAGATACGCAGTATTTT. Protein product: CSGRDRVYGDTQYF.

The chain has TRBV28 and TRBJ1-6, with D tentatively TRBD1 (5 bases). Trimming removed 10 bases from V and 9 bases from J, with 19 bases in between. Germline V gene sequence: CDR1 MDHEN, CDR2 SYDVKM. This CDR3 has 14 residues. The CDR3 reads CATRGSLGASPLHF. The DNA for the CDR3 is TGTGCCACACGGGGGTCCTTAGGGGCTTCACCCCTCCACTTT.

The V gene is TRBV7-8, the J gene TRBJ1-3; D remains ambiguous. Trimming left V 10 bases short and J 0 bases short, with 16 bases between. The CDR3 has 15 residues. Looked up from germline, CDR1 is SGHVS and CDR2 is FQNEAQ. The CDR3 loop reads CATRSETYSGNTIYF. The CDR3 coding sequence is TGTGCCACTAGAAGCGAGACCTACTCTGGAAACACCATATATTTT.

This clonotype was counted only a few times. The chain carries TRBV28 and TRBJ2-7, with 7 bases fitting TRBD1. The CDR3 consists of 13 residues. Germline V gene data show CDR1 as MDHEN and CDR2 as SYDVKM. The V and J ends lost 3 bases and 12 bases, in that order; junction bases with no gene match: 11. The CDR3 reads CASSLVGQPFWYF. The CDR3 coding sequence is TGTGCCAGCAGTTTGGTGGGACAGCCGTTCTGGTACTTC.